This entry lists 28 T cell receptor beta chains sequenced from one sample in a study of blood T cell repertoires in COVID-19. Method: immunoSEQ multiplex PCR; TCRdb's copy keeps in-frame clones and lacks some. The table shows under 250,000 clones, with roughly 82% occurring only once. The source material was peripheral blood. Receptor source: a woman between 40 and 55 years old with acute or convalescent COVID-19.

This clone came up a few times. The CDR3 DNA is TGTGCTAGTGCCGTGGGGCAGATTAGCAATCAGCCCCAGCATTTT. Its protein is CASAVGQISNQPQHF. This chain uses TRBV12-5 with TRBJ1-5; the D gene is possibly TRBD1 (5 bases). V was trimmed by 7 bases and J by 0 bases, leaving 13 bases between them. This CDR3 is built from 15 residues. Per germline, CDR1 LGHNT and CDR2 FRNRAP.

This sequence joins TRBV19 and TRBJ1-1; unclear D gene. CDR3 length: 14 residues. Germline CDR1 LNHDA, CDR2 SQIVND (reference sequence). Trimming shortened V by 2 bases and J by 4 bases, and 11 bases separated the two germline ends. CDR3 coding DNA: TGTGCCAGTAGTATATCTGCGAGCCGCACTGAAGCTTTCTTT. This sequence encodes CASSISASRTEAFF.

The rearrangement joins TRBV30 to TRBJ2-5, with D perhaps TRBD1 (6 bases). The CDR3 runs 16 residues. Germline V CDR1 and CDR2: GTSNPN, SVGIG (reference sequence). Trimming removed 1 base at V and 2 bases at J, with 17 bases between. This chain's CDR3 is CAWSAFRGQIQETQYF. CDR3 sequence (DNA): TGTGCCTGGAGTGCGTTCAGGGGCCAAATACAAGAGACCCAGTACTTC.

The J gene is TRBJ2-1, the V gene TRBV9; TRBD2 aligns across 9 bases. Per the germline V gene, CDR1 is SGDLS and CDR2 is YYNGEE. V gave up 3 bases and J gave up 5 bases; unmatched junction bases: 3. This CDR3 has 14 amino acids. For the CDR3, the DNA is TGTGCCAGCAGCGCCGGGACTAGCAACAATGAGCAGTTCTTC. Its protein is CASSAGTSNNEQFF.

This chain joins TRBV12-1 and TRBJ1-2; TRBD1, the table's D call, was not compared with the DNA. TRBV12-1 is reported as a pseudogene. The CDR3 is 14 residues long. This chain's CDR3 is CASSSPTGGDGYTF. The DNA for the CDR3 is TGTGCCAGCAGCTCCCCCACAGGGGGCGATGGCTACACCTTC.

About this clone: The sample has other DNA sequences that encode this CDR3 too. CDR3 coding DNA: TGCGCCAGCAGCTTGGCCGCTAGCGGGGGCTCATACAATGAGCAGTTCTTC. Translating gives CASSLAASGGSYNEQFF. This chain joins TRBV5-1 and TRBJ2-1, with TRBD2 matching over 10 bases. Germline V lookup: CDR1 SGHRS, CDR2 YFSETQ. Trimming at V came to 0 bases and at J to 4 bases, leaving 7 bases not matched to a gene. The CDR3 runs to 17 residues. The full variable domain, completed using reference TRBV5-1 and TRBJ2-1, is KAGVTQTPRYLIKTRGQQVTLSCSPISGHRSVSWYQQTPGQGLQFLFEYFSETQRNKGNFPGRFSGRQFSNSRSEMNVSTLELGDSALYLCASSLAASGGSYNEQFFGPGTRLTVL.

The chain couples TRBV19 to TRBJ1-1; TRBD1 aligns across 8 bases. The ends lost 3 bases at V and 10 bases at J; junction bases unmatched: 7. Looked up from germline, CDR1 is LNHDA and CDR2 is SQIVND (reference sequence). The CDR3 is made up of 13 amino acids. The CDR3 is CASSIRQGIGAFF. CDR3 coding DNA: TGTGCCAGTAGTATCCGACAGGGGATTGGAGCTTTCTTT.

This clone was recorded only once. This chain uses TRBV7-9 with TRBJ2-7; TRBD1 might be the D (7 bases). The germline CDR1 and CDR2 sequences are SEHNR and FQNEAQ (reference sequence). The CDR3 runs 12 residues. The V end was cut by 5 bases, the J end by 13 bases, with 18 bases between. CDR3 nucleotides: TGTGCCAGCAGCGACCCGGACAGGAGGGTTTACTTC. This encodes CASSDPDRRVYF.

The chain joins TRBV5-5 to TRBJ2-7, with 9 bases that match TRBD2. Germline V gene sequence: CDR1 SGHKS, CDR2 YYEKEE (reference sequence). The CDR3 totals 16 residues. Trimming removed 5 bases from V and 7 bases from J; junction bases left unmatched: 16. Written as DNA, the CDR3 is TGTGCCAGCAGTGTTGAGTGGGCTAGCGGGACGGGGGAGCAGTACTTC. This translates into CASSVEWASGTGEQYF.

This clone was detected a few times. The CDR3 nucleotides are TGCAGCGTTGTTCCCAAACTAGGGCGGGCAGATACGCAGTATTTT. Protein sequence: CSVVPKLGRADTQYF. V usage is TRBV29-1 and J usage is TRBJ2-3, with a tentative D call TRBD2 (5 bases). Germline V gene sequence: CDR1 SQVTM, CDR2 ANQGSEA. The length of the CDR3 is 15 residues. V was trimmed by 4 bases and J by 4 bases, leaving 18 bases between them.

As DNA, the CDR3 is TGCGCCAGCAGCCAAGAGGAGCGGTTAGAAGGGGGCACCATATATTTT. Its translation: CASSQEERLEGGTIYF. This sequence joins TRBV4-1 and TRBJ1-3; D possibly corresponds to TRBD1 (6 bases). The V gene lost 0 bases and the J gene lost 9 bases, with 18 bases spanning the gap. The CDR3 spans 16 residues. Germline CDR1 reads MGHRA; CDR2 reads YSYEKL.

The chain employs TRBV6-6 and TRBJ1-2; D is possibly TRBD1 (5 bases). V shed 2 bases and J shed 8 bases, with 12 bases lying between them. The length of the CDR3 is 13 residues. Germline lookup yields CDR1 MNHNY and CDR2 SVGAGI (reference sequence). This chain's CDR3 is CASSYTAEGGYTF. The CDR3 DNA reads TGTGCCAGCAGTTACACAGCGGAGGGGGGCTACACCTTC.

J is TRBJ2-1 and V is TRBV18, with 16 nucleotides matching TRBD2. Germline trimming cut 2 bases from V and 9 bases from J; bases unmatched to any gene: 10. The CDR3 totals 18 residues. Germline CDR1 reads KGHSH; CDR2 reads LQKENI. The CDR3, as DNA: TGTGCCAGCTCACCAGGGACTAGCGGGAGGGCACTTCTGGGTGAGCAGTTCTTC. It specifies CASSPGTSGRALLGEQFF.

In its sample, this clone was seen a few times. J is TRBJ1-1 and V is TRBV12-3 or TRBV12-4; D ambiguous. V shed 5 bases and J shed 3 bases, with 7 bases lying between them. The CDR3 runs 12 residues. The CDR3 DNA is TGTGCCAGCAGTCACCAGTACACTGAAGCTTTCTTT. It translates to CASSHQYTEAFF.

The rearrangement joins TRBV12-5 to TRBJ2-5, with D hard to call. The CDR3 spans 14 residues. From germline, CDR1 is LGHNT and CDR2 FRNRAP. V was pared by 1 base and J by 5 bases, with 11 bases between. This CDR3 is CASGLDRMGETQYF. The CDR3 DNA reads TGTGCTAGTGGTTTGGATCGGATGGGCGAGACCCAGTACTTC. The full variable domain, rest sourced from reference TRBV12-5 and TRBJ2-5, is DARVTQTPRHKVTEMGQEVTMRCQPILGHNTVFWYRQTMMQGLELLAYFRNRAPLDDSGMPKDRFSAEMPDATLATLKIQPSEPRDSAVYFCASGLDRMGETQYFGPGTRLLVL.

This sequence joins TRBV3-1 (or the pseudogene TRBV3-2) and TRBJ1-1; D is possibly TRBD1 (5 bases). In germline, CDR1 is LGHDT, CDR2 YNNKEL (reference sequence). Trimming stripped 1 base from V and 5 bases from J, with 11 bases between. This CDR3 has 14 residues. CDR3 nucleotides: TGTGCCAGCAGCCAAGTAGCGGGGGGGACTGAAGCTTTCTTT. This translates into CASSQVAGGTEAFF.

This chain connects TRBV6-5 to TRBJ1-4, with a weak D call TRBD1 (6 bases). Germline assignment: CDR1 MNHEY and CDR2 SVGAGI. Trimming stripped 4 bases from V and 4 bases from J, with 16 bases between. The CDR3 totals 16 residues. CDR3 protein: CASSSLGAPGNEKLFF. The CDR3 DNA reads TGTGCCAGCAGTTCCCTGGGGGCTCCTGGTAATGAAAAACTGTTTTTT.

V usage is TRBV5-1 and J usage is TRBJ2-7; 7 bases map to TRBD1. The CDR3 totals 12 residues. The ends lost 5 bases at V and 2 bases at J; junction bases unmatched: 1. CDR1 is SGHRS and CDR2 is YFSETQ in the germline V gene. The CDR3 sequence is CASRQGAYEQYF. The DNA for the CDR3 is TGCGCCAGCAGGCAGGGGGCCTACGAGCAGTACTTC.

V and J are TRBV9 and TRBJ2-3, with 7 bases lining up with TRBD2. With 4 bases clipped from V and 2 bases from J, the junction kept 7 bases outside the gene matches. Germline V CDR1 and CDR2: SGDLS, YYNGEE. The CDR3 spans 15 residues. CDR3: CASSSRTRITDTQYF. The CDR3 nucleotides read TGTGCCAGCAGCTCGCGGACTAGAATCACAGATACGCAGTATTTT.

This sequence joins TRBV6-2 or TRBV6-3 and TRBJ2-7, with D unclear. Per the germline V gene, CDR1 is MNHEY and CDR2 is SVGEGT. V lost 6 bases and J 3 bases, leaving 12 bases between the germline ends. The CDR3 contains 13 residues. The CDR3 sequence is CASSLTAYYEQYF. In DNA form, the CDR3 reads TGTGCCAGCAGCCTAACAGCTTACTACGAGCAGTACTTC.

This rearrangement joins TRBV4-1 to TRBJ1-1; D call uncertain. There are 15 residues in the CDR3. CDR1 MGHRA and CDR2 YSYEKL come from the germline V gene. V gave up 2 bases and J gave up 0 bases, with 10 bases separating them. The chain's CDR3 is CASSQTGYMNTEAFF. For the CDR3, the DNA is TGCGCCAGCAGCCAAACGGGGTACATGAACACTGAAGCTTTCTTT.

The chain uses TRBV27 and TRBJ1-1; TRBD1 might be the D (5 bases). The germline V gene has CDR1 MNHEY and CDR2 SMNVEV (reference sequence). This CDR3 region has 12 residues. The V and J ends lost 6 bases and 8 bases respectively, with 13 bases between them. Written as DNA, the CDR3 is TGTGCCAGCAGCCTCCGCGGGGGAGAAGCTTTCTTT. Translation: CASSLRGGEAFF.

The rearrangement links TRBV6-6 to TRBJ2-2, with a tentative D call TRBD2 (6 bases). The V gene's germline CDR1 is MNHNY and CDR2 SVGAGI (reference sequence). The ends were cut back, 6 bases at V and 6 bases at J, with 11 bases in the middle. This CDR3 is built from 13 residues. The CDR3 DNA sequence: TGTGCCAGCAGGCCCACGGGGGCCGGGGAGCTGTTTTTT. As protein: CASRPTGAGELFF.

The V call is TRBV9, the J call TRBJ1-5; D gene ambiguous. This CDR3 contains 14 residues. V lost 1 base and J 0 bases, leaving 5 bases between the germline ends. Germline CDR1 is SGDLS and CDR2 is YYNGEE. The CDR3 loop is CASSVSDSNQPQHF. DNA of the CDR3: TGTGCCAGCAGCGTATCAGATAGCAATCAGCCCCAGCATTTT.

In its sample, this clone was seen a few times. The chain employs TRBV19 and TRBJ2-1, with 7 bases lining up with TRBD1. The junction had 7 bases not matched to a gene; V was cut back by 5 bases and J by 6 bases. The CDR3 runs to 14 residues. Germline V CDR1 and CDR2: LNHDA, SQIVND (reference sequence). The CDR3 sequence is CASSPSTGLNEQFF. CDR3 DNA sequence: TGTGCCAGTAGTCCATCGACAGGGCTCAATGAGCAGTTCTTC.

The V call is TRBV3-1 (or the pseudogene TRBV3-2), the J call TRBJ2-7; D possibly corresponds to TRBD1 (8 bases). Germline CDR1 LGHDT, CDR2 YNNKEL (reference sequence). V dropped 7 bases and J dropped 5 bases, with 18 bases sitting between them. This CDR3 is built from 14 residues. CDR3 DNA: TGTGCCAGCACCTACAGGGGGGGAGAAGACGAGCAGTACTTC. This translates into CASTYRGGEDEQYF.

The DNA of the CDR3 is TGCGCCAGCAGCTTGGGGTCAGGGGAGCAGTTCTTC. This translates into CASSLGSGEQFF. V and J are TRBV5-1 and TRBJ2-1; TRBD1 is a possible D gene (5 bases). Deletions cut 0 bases from V and 10 bases from J, with 8 bases between. The CDR3 covers 12 residues. CDR1 is SGHRS and CDR2 is YFSETQ in the germline V gene.

V and J are TRBV5-1 and TRBJ1-1; D might be TRBD1 (6 bases). This CDR3 is built from 18 residues. V was pared by 0 bases and J by 0 bases, with 18 bases between. Looked up from germline, CDR1 is SGHRS and CDR2 is YFSETQ. The CDR3 loop is CASSLDGGRGYLNTEAFF. The CDR3, as DNA: TGCGCCAGCAGCTTGGACGGGGGGCGCGGATATCTGAACACTGAAGCTTTCTTT.